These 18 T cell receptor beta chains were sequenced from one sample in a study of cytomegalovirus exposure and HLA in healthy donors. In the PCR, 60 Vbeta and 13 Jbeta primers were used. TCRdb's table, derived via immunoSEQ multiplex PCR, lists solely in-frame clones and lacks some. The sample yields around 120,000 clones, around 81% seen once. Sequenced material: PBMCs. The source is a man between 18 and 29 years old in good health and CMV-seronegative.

The CDR3 reads CASSLRQGAAEQYF. CDR3 in DNA: TGCGCCAGCAGCCTCCGACAGGGGGCGGCCGAGCAGTACTTC. The chain links TRBV4-3 to TRBJ2-5; 10 bases match TRBD1. The J call is doubtful: the DNA matches TRBJ2-7 better. The CDR3 is 14 residues long. The germline CDR1 and CDR2 sequences are LGHNA and YSLEER.

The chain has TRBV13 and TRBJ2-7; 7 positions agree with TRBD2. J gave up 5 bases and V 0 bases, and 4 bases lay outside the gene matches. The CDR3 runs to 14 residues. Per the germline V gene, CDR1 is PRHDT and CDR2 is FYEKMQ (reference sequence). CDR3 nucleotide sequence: TGTGCCAGCAGCTTAGGTCCAGGGAGGGACGAGCAGTACTTC. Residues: CASSLGPGRDEQYF.

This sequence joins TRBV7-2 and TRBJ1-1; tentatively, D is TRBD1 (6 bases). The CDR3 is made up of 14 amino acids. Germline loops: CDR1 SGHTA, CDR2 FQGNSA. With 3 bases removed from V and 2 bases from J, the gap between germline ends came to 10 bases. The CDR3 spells CASSFGRGNTEAFF. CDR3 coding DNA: TGTGCCAGCAGCTTCGGCAGGGGAAACACTGAAGCTTTCTTT.

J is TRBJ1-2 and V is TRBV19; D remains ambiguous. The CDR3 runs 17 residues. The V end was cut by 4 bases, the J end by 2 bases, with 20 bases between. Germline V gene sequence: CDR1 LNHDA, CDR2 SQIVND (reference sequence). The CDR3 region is CASSKPFPLGQNYGYTF. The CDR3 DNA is TGTGCCAGTAGTAAACCTTTCCCCCTTGGGCAGAACTATGGCTACACCTTC.

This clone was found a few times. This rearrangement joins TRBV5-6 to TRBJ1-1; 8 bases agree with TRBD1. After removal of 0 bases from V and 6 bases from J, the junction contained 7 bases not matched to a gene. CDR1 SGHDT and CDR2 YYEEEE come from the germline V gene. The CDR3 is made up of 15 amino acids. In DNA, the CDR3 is TGTGCCAGCAGCTTGGAGACAGGGGCATACGCTGAAGCTTTCTTT. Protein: CASSLETGAYAEAFF. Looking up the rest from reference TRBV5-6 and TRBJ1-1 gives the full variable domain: DAGVTQSPTHLIKTRGQQVTLRCSPKSGHDTVSWYQQALGQGPQFIFQYYEEEERQRGNFPDRFSGHQFPNYSSELNVNALLLGDSALYLCASSLETGAYAEAFFGQGTRLTVV.

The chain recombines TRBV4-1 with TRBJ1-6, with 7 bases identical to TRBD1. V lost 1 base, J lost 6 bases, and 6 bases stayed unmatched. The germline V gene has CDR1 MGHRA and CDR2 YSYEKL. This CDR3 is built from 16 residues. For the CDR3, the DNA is TGCGCCAGCAGCCAAGTGGCAGGGACAGCTAATTCACCCCTCCACTTT. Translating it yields CASSQVAGTANSPLHF.

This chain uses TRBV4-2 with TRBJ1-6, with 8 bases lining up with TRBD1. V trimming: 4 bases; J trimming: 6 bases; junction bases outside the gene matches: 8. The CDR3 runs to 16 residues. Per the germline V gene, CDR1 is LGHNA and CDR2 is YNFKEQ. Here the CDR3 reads CASSLDGQGFNSPLHF. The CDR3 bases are TGTGCCAGCAGCCTAGATGGACAGGGCTTTAATTCACCCCTCCACTTT.

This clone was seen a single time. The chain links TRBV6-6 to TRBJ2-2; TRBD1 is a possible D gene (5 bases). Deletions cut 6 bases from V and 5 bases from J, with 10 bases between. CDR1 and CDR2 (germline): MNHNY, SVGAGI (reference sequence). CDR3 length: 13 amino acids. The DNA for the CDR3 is TGTGCCAGCAGCCAGACAGTGACCGGGGAGCTGTTTTTT. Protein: CASSQTVTGELFF.

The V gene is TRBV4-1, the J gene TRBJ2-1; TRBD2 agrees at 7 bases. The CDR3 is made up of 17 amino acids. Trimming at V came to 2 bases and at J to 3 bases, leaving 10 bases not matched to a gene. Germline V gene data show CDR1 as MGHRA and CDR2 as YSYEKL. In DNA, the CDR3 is TGCGCCAGCAGCCAATTAGTGTCGGGGGGAAACTACAATGAGCAGTTCTTC. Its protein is CASSQLVSGGNYNEQFF.

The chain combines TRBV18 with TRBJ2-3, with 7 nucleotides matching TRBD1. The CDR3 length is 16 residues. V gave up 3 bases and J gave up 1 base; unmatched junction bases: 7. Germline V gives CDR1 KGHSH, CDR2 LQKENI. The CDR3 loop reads CASSPRGGPGTDTQYF. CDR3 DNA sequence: TGTGCCAGCTCACCGCGAGGGGGCCCGGGCACAGATACGCAGTATTTT.

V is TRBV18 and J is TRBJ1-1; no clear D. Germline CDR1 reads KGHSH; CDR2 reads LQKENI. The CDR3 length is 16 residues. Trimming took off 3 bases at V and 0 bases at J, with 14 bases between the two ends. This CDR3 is CASSPVTESMNTEAFF. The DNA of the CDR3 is TGTGCCAGCTCACCGGTAACAGAAAGTATGAACACTGAAGCTTTCTTT.

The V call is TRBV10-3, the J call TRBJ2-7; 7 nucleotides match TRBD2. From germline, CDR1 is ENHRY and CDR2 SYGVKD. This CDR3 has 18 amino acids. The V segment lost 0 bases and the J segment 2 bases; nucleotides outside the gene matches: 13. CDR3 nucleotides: TGTGCCATCAGTGAGTCGATATTGAGGGGACTATCTACCTACGAGCAGTACTTC. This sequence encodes CAISESILRGLSTYEQYF.

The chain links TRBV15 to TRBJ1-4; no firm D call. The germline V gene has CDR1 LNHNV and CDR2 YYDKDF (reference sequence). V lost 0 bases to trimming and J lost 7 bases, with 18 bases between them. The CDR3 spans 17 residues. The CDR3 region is CATSREAPAERFEKLFF. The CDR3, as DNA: TGTGCCACCAGCAGAGAAGCCCCCGCTGAACGATTTGAAAAACTGTTTTTT.

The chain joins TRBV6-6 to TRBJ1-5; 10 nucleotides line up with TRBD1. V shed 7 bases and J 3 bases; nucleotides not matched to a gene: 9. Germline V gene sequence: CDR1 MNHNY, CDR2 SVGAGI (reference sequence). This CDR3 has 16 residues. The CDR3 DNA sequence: TGTGCCAGCACTCGAGGACAGGGGGGTTTCAATCAGCCCCAGCATTTT. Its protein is CASTRGQGGFNQPQHF.

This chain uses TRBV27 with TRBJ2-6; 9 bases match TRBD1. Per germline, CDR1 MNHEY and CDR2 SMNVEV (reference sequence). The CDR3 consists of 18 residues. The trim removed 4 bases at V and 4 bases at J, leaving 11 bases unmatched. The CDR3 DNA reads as TGTGCCAGCAGTTCCTACAGGGGGCAATCGGCCGGGGCCAACGTCCTGACTTTC. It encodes CASSSYRGQSAGANVLTF.

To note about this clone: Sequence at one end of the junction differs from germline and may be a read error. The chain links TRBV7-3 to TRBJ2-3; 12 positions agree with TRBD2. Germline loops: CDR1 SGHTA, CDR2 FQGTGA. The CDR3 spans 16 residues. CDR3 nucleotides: TGTGCCAGCAGCGTAACTAGCGGGGGGAATTATGATACGCAGTATTTT. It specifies CASSVTSGGNYDTQYF.

Here the CDR3 reads CAWLGTEAFF. Written as DNA, the CDR3 is TGTGCCTGGCTCGGTACTGAAGCTTTCTTT. V gene TRBV30 combines with J gene TRBJ1-1; the D is unclear. From germline, CDR1 is GTSNPN and CDR2 SVGIG (reference sequence). The CDR3 has 10 residues. With 5 bases removed from V and 5 bases from J, the gap between germline ends came to 6 bases.

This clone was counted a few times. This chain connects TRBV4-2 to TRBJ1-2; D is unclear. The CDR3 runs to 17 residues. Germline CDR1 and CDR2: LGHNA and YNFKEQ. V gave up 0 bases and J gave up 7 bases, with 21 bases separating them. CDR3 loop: CASSQERRVEVVGGYTF. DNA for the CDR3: TGTGCCAGCAGCCAAGAGAGACGCGTAGAGGTTGTCGGTGGCTACACCTTC.